This TCR beta chain was sequenced in a study of blood T cell repertoires in COVID-19. Study-wide background: The United States, Italy and Spain provided the acute and convalescent COVID-19 samples. The cDNA or gDNA used as material had been derived from T cells, B-cell-depleted T cells, or PBMCs.

Authors' analysis steps: Nucleated cell counts were estimated from reference gene primer amplification. Sequenced by immunoSEQ multiplex PCR; TCRdb stores in-frame clones only, minus some. For V, J and clone size, that table is used; D and trimming come from the DNA. This sample has 100,000 to 150,000 clones, with about 83% found just once. Trimming left V 1 base short and J 7 bases short, with 17 bases between. CDR1 and CDR2 (germline): MNHNS, SASEGT. The CDR3 contains 15 residues. This sequence originates from a man between 60 and 75 years old with acute or convalescent COVID-19. Source material: peripheral blood. The V and J genes are TRBV6-1 and TRBJ2-7; weak D call: TRBD1 (6 bases). The CDR3 reads CASSEGSVTGFEQYF. CDR3 nucleotide sequence: TGTGCCAGCAGTGAAGGATCGGTTACAGGGTTTGAGCAGTACTTC.